Listed below are T cell receptor beta chains from one sample, sequenced in a study of lymphopenia after photon versus proton radiotherapy. Sequenced by immunoSEQ multiplex PCR; TCRdb stores in-frame clones only, minus some. This table has around 63,000 clones, 86% appearing once. The input for sequencing was peripheral blood, taken from a patient treated with photon-based radiotherapy. The source of these receptors is a man aged 40-49 years with gastric cancer. Both conserved end residues are part of each CDR3. A D gene is named only where the DNA matches it firmly. Where a row states a size, it is once, few, many or the class of an expanded clone; other rows omit it.

>TRBJ2-7|TRBD1|NA|TRBV15
CATSETGIIKRLKAQYF
TGTGCCACCAGCGAGACAGGGATAATAAAGAGGCTTAAGGCGCAGTACTTC
>TRBJ2-7|TRBD2|NA|TRBV5-4
CASSPSGVGGGAREQYF
TGTGCCAGCAGCCCCTCGGGAGTTGGCGGGGGGGCTCGGGAGCAGTACTTC
>TRBJ1-2|NA|NA|TRBV5-6
CASSFSYYGYTF
TGTGCCAGCAGCTTTTCGTACTATGGCTACACCTTC
>TRBJ1-4|TRBD1|once|TRBV9
CASSGSSGQGEKLFF
TGTGCCAGCAGCGGATCGTCGGGACAGGGTGAAAAACTGTTTTTT
>TRBJ2-1|NA|NA|TRBV9
CASSVQGGAATDEQFF
TGTGCCAGCAGCGTCCAAGGGGGGGCGGCAACGGATGAGCAGTTCTTC
>TRBJ1-1|NA|once|TRBV7-3
CASKLRVGTEAFF
TGTGCCAGCAAATTACGTGTGGGAACTGAAGCTTTCTTT
>TRBJ2-5|TRBD1|NA|TRBV7-6
CASTDRGSQETQYF
TGTGCCAGCACGGACAGGGGATCGCAAGAGACCCAGTACTTC
>TRBJ2-7|TRBD1|NA|TRBV29-1
CSVGARGGVGYEQYF
TGCAGCGTTGGGGCTCGAGGGGGCGTAGGGTACGAGCAGTACTTC
>TRBJ1-2|NA|NA|TRBV27
CASSLFFGGDYGYTF
TGTGCCAGCAGTTTATTTTTCGGGGGCGACTATGGCTACACCTTC
>TRBJ1-1|NA|once|TRBV7-3
CASSLLREGKAFF
TGTGCCAGCAGCTTACTGAGGGAAGGAAAAGCTTTCTTT
>TRBJ2-2|NA|NA|TRBV6-6
CASSYGPPGELFF
TGTGCCAGCAGTTACGGCCCCCCCGGGGAGCTGTTTTTT
>TRBJ2-2|TRBD1|NA|TRBV2
CASRGQGDTGELFF
TGTGCCAGCAGGGGACAGGGGGACACCGGGGAGCTGTTTTTT
>TRBJ1-2|NA|NA|TRBV18
CASSPGVGANYGYTF
TGTGCCAGCTCACCAGGGGTGGGAGCTAACTATGGCTACACCTTC
>TRBJ2-7|TRBD1|NA|TRBV15
CATSRDTTGADEQYF
TGTGCCACCAGCAGAGATACGACAGGGGCGGACGAGCAGTACTTC
>TRBJ2-7|NA|NA|TRBV7-6
CASSLGTRYEQYF
TGTGCCAGCAGCTTAGGGACACGATATGAGCAGTACTTC
>TRBJ1-6|TRBD1|NA|TRBV9
CASSVGTQGVVNSPLHF
TGTGCCAGCAGCGTAGGAACACAGGGGGTAGTTAATTCACCCCTCCACTTT
>TRBJ2-5|NA|NA|TRBV6-1
CASSPGQETQYF
TGTGCCAGCAGCCCAGGCCAGGAGACCCAGTACTTC
>TRBJ2-5|NA|NA|TRBV18
CASSQTLGETQYF
TGTGCCAGCTCACAAACCCTAGGGGAGACCCAGTACTTC
>TRBJ2-1|NA|medium-sized|TRBV4-3
CASSQDPGPSSYNEQFF
TGCGCCAGCAGCCAAGATCCAGGGCCCAGCTCCTACAATGAGCAGTTCTTC
>TRBJ2-3|NA|NA|TRBV9
CASSAEGDTQYF
TGTGCCAGCAGCGCCGAGGGAGATACGCAGTATTTT
>TRBJ2-7|NA|NA|TRBV27
CASSLRGGFDEQYF
TGTGCCAGCAGTTTAAGGGGGGGGTTCGACGAGCAGTACTTC
>TRBJ2-2|NA|NA|TRBV5-1
CASSLDGMANTGELFF
TGCGCCAGCAGCTTGGATGGGATGGCGAACACCGGGGAGCTGTTTTTT
>TRBJ1-2|TRBD1|few|TRBV7-9
CASSPQGQGTHF
TGTGCCAGCAGCCCGCAGGGACAGGGGACGCACTTC
>TRBJ2-5|TRBD2|NA|TRBV30
CAWSGGETQYF
TGTGCCTGGAGCGGGGGGGAGACCCAGTACTTC
>TRBJ2-1|NA|NA|TRBV29-1
CSVELGYHNEQFF
TGCAGCGTTGAACTTGGGTATCACAATGAGCAGTTCTTC
>TRBJ2-2|TRBD1|once|TRBV9
CASSVVQGWDTGELFF
TGTGCCAGCAGCGTAGTACAGGGGTGGGACACCGGGGAGCTGTTTTTT
>TRBJ2-7|NA|NA|TRBV29-1
CSVEARGYEQYF
TGCAGCGTTGAGGCCAGGGGCTACGAGCAGTACTTC
>TRBJ1-3|NA|NA|TRBV6-1
CASSWTGNTIYF
TGTGCCAGCAGTTGGACAGGAAACACCATATATTTT
>TRBJ2-1|NA|NA|TRBV19
CASSIGGGPLGQFF
TGTGCCAGTAGTATAGGTGGAGGGCCGTTAGGGCAGTTCTTC
>TRBJ2-2|NA|NA|TRBV6-6
CASSYGAGDTGELFF
TGTGCCAGCAGTTACGGGGCAGGGGACACCGGGGAGCTGTTTTTT
>TRBJ1-5|TRBD1|NA|TRBV6-1
CASRDPTGGQPQHF
TGTGCCAGCAGGGATCCGACAGGGGGGCAGCCCCAGCATTTT
>TRBJ2-4|TRBD1|NA|TRBV15
CATSRVDTGGRNIQYF
TGTGCCACCAGCAGAGTTGATACAGGGGGCCGAAACATTCAGTACTTC
>TRBJ1-2|NA|NA|TRBV9
CASSVEGTYYGYTF
TGTGCCAGCAGCGTAGAGGGCACCTACTATGGCTACACCTTC
>TRBJ1-1|NA|NA|TRBV6-6
CASSLGTASPFF
TGTGCCAGCAGCCTCGGGACCGCTAGTCCTTTCTTT
>TRBJ2-1|TRBD1|NA|TRBV30
CAWSRGTGKLSNEQFF
TGTGCCTGGAGCCGCGGGACAGGGAAATTGAGCAATGAGCAGTTCTTC
>TRBJ1-1|NA|once|TRBV19
CASSIEGTGFTEAFF
TGTGCCAGTAGTATAGAAGGGACCGGTTTCACTGAAGCTTTCTTT
>TRBJ1-4|NA|NA|TRBV30
CAWKQGGEKLFF
TGTGCCTGGAAACAGGGCGGAGAAAAACTGTTTTTT
>TRBJ1-1|NA|NA|TRBV6-1
CASSGLGNTEAFF
TGTGCCAGCAGTGGACTGGGGAACACTGAAGCTTTCTTT
>TRBJ1-1|NA|NA|TRBV27
CASSLIGSEAFF
TGTGCCAGCAGTTTAATAGGGAGTGAAGCTTTCTTT
>TRBJ2-3|TRBD1|NA|TRBV7-2
CASSGEVYRGLHTQYF
TGTGCCAGCAGCGGAGAGGTTTACAGGGGGCTACATACGCAGTATTTT
>TRBJ2-3|NA|once|TRBV7-7
CASSLGRADTQYF
TGTGCTAGCAGCTTAGGTCGGGCAGATACGCAGTATTTT
>TRBJ2-7|NA|NA|TRBV7-2
CASSLGQLEQYF
TGTGCCAGCAGCTTAGGCCAGCTCGAGCAGTACTTC
>TRBJ2-1|TRBD2|NA|TRBV7-3
CASSLEASGYNEQFF
TGTGCCAGCAGCTTAGAGGCTAGCGGATACAATGAGCAGTTCTTC
>TRBJ1-1|NA|NA|TRBV5-1
CASSLEAWGGEAFF
TGCGCCAGCAGCTTGGAAGCCTGGGGTGGTGAAGCTTTCTTT
>TRBJ2-3|TRBD2|few|TRBV6-6
CASSPASGGPTDTQYF
TGTGCCAGCAGTCCTGCTAGCGGGGGACCAACAGATACGCAGTATTTT
>TRBJ2-4|TRBD1|few|TRBV30
CAWSPGTGTKNIQYF
TGTGCCTGGAGCCCAGGGACAGGGACCAAAAACATTCAGTACTTC